The clone carrying this T cell receptor (beta chain) came up a few times. The CDR3 is 14 amino acids. Germline V lookup: CDR1 MRHNA, CDR2 SNTAGT. The data belong to a study of blood T cell repertoires in COVID-19. Overall study context: Samples taken during acute and convalescent COVID-19 were collected in the United States, Italy and Spain. The cDNA or gDNA used as material had been derived from T cells, B-cell-depleted T cells, or PBMCs.

Per the study methods: Amplification of reference gene primers provided the estimated nucleated cell counts. Assay used: immunoSEQ multiplex PCR; TCRdb lists only in-frame clones, some missing. Clone size and the V and J calls come from that table; the DNA yielded D and trimming. The sample holds 110,000 to 150,000 clones, 85% to 90% seen once. The sequenced material came from peripheral blood. The sequence was collected from a human donor in a cohort sampled during active COVID-19. This rearrangement joins TRBV6-4 to TRBJ1-3; no definite D call. CDR3 coding DNA: TGTATCCTACCGGGGAGTGAAGAAACGGGCACCATATATTTT. Translating it yields CILPGSEETGTIYF.